One sample yielded the 19 T cell receptor beta chains listed below, sequenced in a study of blood T cell repertoires in COVID-19. Profiled with immunoSEQ multiplex PCR; TCRdb holds only in-frame clones, not every one. The data hold about 70,000 clones, with roughly three quarters observed a single time. What was sequenced was peripheral blood. Source of these receptors: an older woman with acute or convalescent COVID-19.

The V gene is TRBV19, the J gene TRBJ1-1; 9 bases map to TRBD1. CDR3 length: 13 residues. The V segment lost 7 bases and the J segment 8 bases; nucleotides outside the gene matches: 8. Looked up from germline, CDR1 is LNHDA and CDR2 is SQIVND (reference sequence). The CDR3 loop reads CASKNVDRGEAFF. DNA for the CDR3: TGTGCCAGTAAGAACGTGGACAGGGGCGAAGCTTTCTTT.

The sample holds one count of this clone. The DNA for the CDR3 is TGTGCCAGCAGCCAAGTCAGAACCGCTCGCAATCAGCCCCAGCATTTT. This encodes CASSQVRTARNQPQHF. The chain uses TRBV3-1 (or the pseudogene TRBV3-2) and TRBJ1-5; D is undetermined. Trimming cost V 1 base and J 2 bases, with 12 bases left between them. The CDR3 is made up of 16 amino acids. Germline lookup yields CDR1 LGHDT and CDR2 YNNKEL (reference sequence).

The V gene is TRBV9, the J gene TRBJ2-2, with a tentative D call TRBD2 (6 bases). Germline CDR1 is SGDLS and CDR2 is YYNGEE. The CDR3 has 15 amino acids. The V end lost 0 bases, the J end lost 7 bases, and 13 bases lay between the germline ends. The CDR3 sequence: CASSVATTGGGELFF. Here the CDR3 DNA reads TGTGCCAGCAGCGTAGCGACAACCGGGGGCGGGGAGCTGTTTTTT.

The rearrangement uses TRBV18 and TRBJ2-5, with D perhaps TRBD2 (6 bases). Trimming cost V 0 bases and J 4 bases, with 9 bases left between them. From germline, CDR1 is KGHSH and CDR2 LQKENI. The CDR3 consists of 14 residues. The CDR3 spells CASSPPGGPETQYF. The CDR3 DNA reads as TGTGCCAGCTCACCACCGGGGGGACCAGAGACCCAGTACTTC.

This clone was counted a few times. J is TRBJ1-6 and V is TRBV5-8, with 12 bases identical to TRBD1. Losses at the gene ends were 4 bases for V and 8 bases for J; bases not matched to a gene: 7. This CDR3 region has 16 residues. The germline gives CDR1 SGHTS, CDR2 YDEGEE. The CDR3 DNA reads TGTGCCAGCAGCGGAATGGGACAGGGGGCATATTCACCCCTCCACTTT. Residues: CASSGMGQGAYSPLHF.

The chain uses TRBV10-3 and TRBJ1-1; D unresolved. Trimming pared 7 bases from V and 5 bases from J, leaving 8 bases between. The CDR3 is made up of 11 amino acids. Germline V gives CDR1 ENHRY, CDR2 SYGVKD. The CDR3 here is CAIKGETEAFF. For the CDR3, the DNA is TGTGCCATCAAGGGAGAAACTGAAGCTTTCTTT.

This chain uses TRBV30 with TRBJ2-1; a weak D match, TRBD1 (6 bases). Trimming left V 3 bases short and J 7 bases short, with 10 bases between. The CDR3 sequence is 12 residues long. CDR1 GTSNPN and CDR2 SVGIG come from the germline V gene (reference sequence). CDR3 nucleotides: TGTGCCTGGAGGGGGGCCGGGAATGAGCAGTTCTTC. Its translation is CAWRGAGNEQFF.

The chain links TRBV18 to TRBJ1-2, with 8 bases fitting TRBD1. The V segment lost 0 bases and the J segment 9 bases; nucleotides outside the gene matches: 6. CDR3 size: 14 residues. Germline-derived CDR1 and CDR2 are KGHSH and LQKENI. CDR3 sequence: CASSPPTGEESYTF. CDR3 DNA sequence: TGTGCCAGCTCACCACCGACAGGGGAGGAAAGCTACACCTTC.

The rearrangement joins TRBV19 to TRBJ1-1; D is unresolved. Deletions cut 3 bases from V and 1 base from J, with 9 bases between. Germline CDR1 reads LNHDA; CDR2 reads SQIVND (reference sequence). The CDR3 totals 14 residues. The CDR3 protein is CASSMATSNTEAFF. In nucleotides, the CDR3 is TGTGCCAGTAGTATGGCAACATCGAACACTGAAGCTTTCTTT.

V and J are TRBV6-6 and TRBJ2-5; TRBD2 matches at 8 bases. Germline V gives CDR1 MNHNY, CDR2 SVGAGI (reference sequence). J gave up 0 bases and V 6 bases, and 9 bases lay outside the gene matches. The CDR3 loop spans 16 amino acids. CDR3 DNA: TGTGCCAGCAGGCAAACTAGCGGTGGGGACCAAGAGACCCAGTACTTC. This encodes CASRQTSGGDQETQYF.

This chain joins TRBV9 and TRBJ1-6; 9 bases map to TRBD1. V lost 0 bases, J lost 5 bases, and 0 bases stayed unmatched. Per the germline V gene, CDR1 is SGDLS and CDR2 is YYNGEE. The CDR3 sequence is 15 residues long. Here the CDR3 reads CASSVGDRDNSPLHF. The CDR3, as DNA: TGTGCCAGCAGCGTAGGGGACAGGGATAATTCACCCCTCCACTTT.

The rearrangement uses TRBV7-9 and TRBJ2-7, with 8 bases matching TRBD1. V shed 5 bases, J shed 3 bases, and the junction held 15 bases outside the gene matches. CDR1 SEHNR and CDR2 FQNEAQ come from the germline V gene (reference sequence). This CDR3 has 17 amino acids. In DNA, the CDR3 is TGTGCCAGCAGCCCGCGGATGGGGACAGGAGACGACTACGAGCAGTACTTC. As protein: CASSPRMGTGDDYEQYF. Drawing the rest from reference TRBV7-9 and TRBJ2-7, the complete variable domain is DTGVSQNPRHKITKRGQNVTFRCDPISEHNRLYWYRQTLGQGPEFLTYFQNEAQLEKSRLLSDRFSAERPKGSFSTLEIQRTEQGDSAMYLCASSPRMGTGDDYEQYFGPGTRLTVT.

This rearrangement joins TRBV5-1 to TRBJ1-6, with unresolved D. From germline, CDR1 is SGHRS and CDR2 YFSETQ. The CDR3 is made up of 14 amino acids. V dropped 0 bases and J dropped 9 bases, with 10 bases sitting between them. CDR3 sequence reads: CASSLESLLSPLHF. The CDR3 DNA reads as TGCGCCAGCAGCTTGGAGTCCTTACTTTCACCCCTCCACTTT.

The J gene is TRBJ2-5, the V gene TRBV7-9; possibly TRBD1 for D (7 bases). This CDR3 is built from 16 residues. V lost 5 bases and J lost 4, with 20 bases in between. Per the germline V gene, CDR1 is SEHNR and CDR2 is FQNEAQ (reference sequence). In DNA, the CDR3 is TGTGCCAGCAGCGTCGGCGGGACAGAGGTGCGAGAGACCCAGTACTTC. It codes for CASSVGGTEVRETQYF.

This chain connects TRBV7-5 to TRBJ2-3; the tabulated D call, TRBD2, remains unverified against the DNA. TRBV7-5 counts as a pseudogene. This CDR3 comprises 15 residues. The CDR3 coding sequence is TGTGCCAGAAGCCCTTTAAGAGGGTTGGCAGATACGCAGTATTTT. Amino acids: CARSPLRGLADTQYF.

V gene TRBV20-1 combines with J gene TRBJ2-3; 10 bases map to TRBD1. V gave up 3 bases and J gave up 10 bases; unmatched junction bases: 13. The CDR3 loop spans 15 amino acids. CDR1 and CDR2 (germline): DFQATT, SNEGSKA (reference sequence). The CDR3 DNA is TGCAGTGCTAGTAGCGGGACAGGGGTTACCGAGTCGCAGTATTTT. Translating it yields CSASSGTGVTESQYF.

This clone was found a few times. The chain carries TRBV7-9 and TRBJ2-7; 7 bases match TRBD1. The V and J ends lost 5 bases and 4 bases, in that order; junction bases with no gene match: 8. CDR3 length: 14 residues. Germline V gives CDR1 SEHNR, CDR2 FQNEAQ (reference sequence). CDR3 sequence reads: CASSRTTGYYEQYF. CDR3 coding DNA: TGTGCCAGCAGCCGCACGACAGGGTATTACGAGCAGTACTTC.

The rearrangement joins TRBV7-2 to TRBJ2-1; D perhaps matches TRBD2 (6 bases). The germline V gene has CDR1 SGHTA and CDR2 FQGNSA. Trimming took off 5 bases at V and 9 bases at J, with 11 bases between the two ends. This CDR3 spans 12 amino acids. The CDR3 sequence: CASSVTSFEQFF. The CDR3 region has the DNA TGTGCCAGCAGCGTAACTAGCTTTGAGCAGTTCTTC.

The chain uses TRBV7-2 and TRBJ2-6; 7 bases agree with TRBD1. Trimming removed 0 bases from V and 0 bases from J; junction bases left unmatched: 14. The CDR3 sequence is 21 residues long. Germline CDR1 reads SGHTA; CDR2 reads FQGNSA. CDR3 in amino acids: CASSLASQGVPTSSGANVLTF. For the CDR3, the DNA is TGTGCCAGCAGCTTAGCTTCCCAGGGGGTCCCCACCAGCTCTGGGGCCAACGTCCTGACTTTC. Combining the CDR3 with reference TRBV7-2 and TRBJ2-6 gives the whole variable domain GAGVSQSPSNKVTEKGKDVELRCDPISGHTALYWYRQSLGQGLEFLIYFQGNSAPDKSGLPSDRFSAERTGGSVSTLTIQRTQQEDSAVYLCASSLASQGVPTSSGANVLTFGAGSRLTVL.